A single sample gave rise to the 7 T cell receptor beta chains below, sequenced in a study of blood T cell repertoires in COVID-19. TCRdb's copy holds only in-frame clones and misses some; the assay was immunoSEQ multiplex PCR. Here the sample spans roughly 300,000 clones, roughly 93% being singletons. What was sequenced was PBMCs or T cells enriched from blood (not recorded which). These receptors originate from a woman between 40 and 50 years old with acute COVID-19.

The chain employs TRBV30 and TRBJ2-5, with D maybe TRBD1 (6 bases). Trimming took off 3 bases at V and 5 bases at J, with 16 bases between the two ends. The CDR3 covers 14 residues. Per germline, CDR1 GTSNPN and CDR2 SVGIG (reference sequence). The CDR3 nucleotides read TGTGCCTGGAGAGTGTCAGGGGCCACGGAGACCCAGTACTTC. The encoded protein is CAWRVSGATETQYF.

This chain joins TRBV19 and TRBJ2-1, with TRBD2 identical over 13 bases. The CDR3 contains 22 residues. J was trimmed by 5 bases and V by 7 bases; bases with no gene match: 26. CDR1 LNHDA and CDR2 SQIVND come from the germline V gene (reference sequence). The CDR3 region is CASIQLCLGLAGNRAGDNEQFF. The CDR3 DNA follows: TGTGCCAGTATACAACTGTGTTTGGGACTAGCGGGAAATCGGGCAGGGGACAATGAGCAGTTCTTC.

The CDR3 spells CAWSSPFSGGLDTQYF. The CDR3 region has the DNA TGTGCCTGGAGTTCCCCCTTTAGCGGGGGCCTTGATACGCAGTATTTT. V and J are TRBV30 and TRBJ2-3; TRBD2 matches 9 bases. CDR3 length: 16 residues. V lost 2 bases and J lost 6; bases outside the gene matches: 12. Germline V gives CDR1 GTSNPN, CDR2 SVGIG (reference sequence).

The V and J genes are TRBV28 and TRBJ1-1; D may be TRBD1 (6 bases). The CDR3 is 12 amino acids. Germline V gene sequence: CDR1 MDHEN, CDR2 SYDVKM. The V and J ends lost 8 bases and 5 bases respectively, with 12 bases between them. The CDR3 loop reads CASGLGGTEAFF. CDR3 bases: TGTGCCAGCGGACTAGGGGGGACTGAAGCTTTCTTT. Variable domain in full (rest from reference TRBV28 and TRBJ1-1): DVKVTQSSRYLVKRTGEKVFLECVQDMDHENMFWYRQDPGLGLRLIYFSYDVKMKEKGDIPEGYSVSREKKERFSLILESASTNQTSMYLCASGLGGTEAFFGQGTRLTVV.

The J gene is TRBJ2-1, the V gene TRBV11-2, with 8 nucleotides matching TRBD2. The V and J ends lost 5 bases and 1 base, in that order; junction bases with no gene match: 7. CDR3 length: 16 amino acids. Germline CDR1 SGHAT, CDR2 FQNNGV. CDR3: CASSPLRGASYNEQFF. Written as DNA, the CDR3 is TGTGCCAGCAGCCCCTTGCGGGGGGCTTCCTACAATGAGCAGTTCTTC.

V and J are TRBV7-2 and TRBJ1-2; TRBD1 might be the D (6 bases). Between the trimmed V and J ends, which lost 0 bases and 2 bases, there was a span of 10 bases. CDR3 length equals 15 residues. Germline V gene data show CDR1 as SGHTA and CDR2 as FQGNSA. CDR3 region: CASSLADRPNYGYTF. CDR3 sequence (DNA): TGTGCCAGCAGCTTAGCCGACAGGCCAAACTATGGCTACACCTTC.

V gene TRBV9 combines with J gene TRBJ2-7, with D possibly matching TRBD2 (7 bases). The CDR3 is made up of 14 amino acids. V lost 5 bases, J lost 5 bases, and 17 bases lay in between. Per the germline V gene, CDR1 is SGDLS and CDR2 is YYNGEE. This CDR3 is CASSRGGGWNEQYF. The DNA for the CDR3 is TGTGCCAGCAGTCGCGGGGGCGGTTGGAACGAGCAGTACTTC. The whole variable domain, filled in from reference TRBV9 and TRBJ2-7, reads DSGVTQTPKHLITATGQRVTLRCSPRSGDLSVYWYQQSLDQGLQFLIQYYNGEERAKGNILERFSAQQFPDLHSELNLSSLELGDSALYFCASSRGGGWNEQYFGPGTRLTVT.